A single sample gave rise to the 20 T cell receptor beta chains below, sequenced in a study of CD8+ T cells in alopecia areata. Sequencing templates came from extracted RNA that was reverse transcribed into cDNA. TCRdb's table, derived via immunoSEQ multiplex PCR, lists solely in-frame clones and lacks some. In total the sample includes 200,000 to 300,000 clones, none of them seen once. The authors sorted pooled cutaneous lymph node cells using CD4, CD8alpha, NKG2D, NKG2ACE and other markers. Sequenced input: CD4+ T cells sorted from a lymph node. The receptors were gathered from a C3H/HeJ mouse with alopecia areata. Strain haplotype at MHC: H2-k.

This clone has more than one count but fewer than ten. Gene labels here are mouse ones. The sequence runs out 4 residues before the end of the CDR3; the remainder is reconstructed from the germline J gene. The V gene is TRBV13-2, the J gene TRBJ2-1; the match to TRBD2 covers 7 bases. The J segment lost 2 bases and the V segment lost 3 bases, leaving 2 bases of the junction unmatched. Germline CDR1 NNHNN, CDR2 SYGAGS (reference sequence). The CDR3 spans 14 residues. CDR3 residues: CASGVLGDYAEQFF. Incomplete CDR3 DNA: TGTGCCAGCGGTGTCCTGGGGGACTATGCT.

Worth noting for this clone: Mouse germline and gene names are used. The missing CDR3 end, 4 residues past where the read stops, is filled in from the germline J gene. Other DNA sequences in the same sample also yield this CDR3. The genes are TRBV4 and TRBJ2-2; 7 bases fit TRBD1. The CDR3 covers 14 residues. J was trimmed by 2 bases and V by 5 bases; bases with no gene match: 2. The germline gives CDR1 LGHDT, CDR2 YNNKQL (reference sequence). The CDR3 here is CASSLTGNTGQLYF. The sequenced CDR3 bases are TGTGCCAGCAGCCTGACAGGGAACACCGGG.

This clone was picked up many times. The listed genes are named as in mouse. The CDR3 end lies 4 residues beyond the end of the read and is filled in from the germline J gene. This chain uses TRBV17 with TRBJ2-4, with 9 positions matching TRBD2. Germline loops: CDR1 MNHDT, CDR2 YYDKIL. V shed 3 bases, J shed 0 bases, and the junction held 1 base outside the gene matches. This CDR3 contains 15 residues. The DNA read from the CDR3 is TGTGCTAGCAGTAGCTGGGGGGGTAGTCAAAAC. Protein: CASSSWGGSQN. The CDR3 reads in full as CASSSWGGSQNTLYF. Full variable domain (missing parts from reference TRBV17 and TRBJ2-4): DTTVKQNPRYKLARVGKPVNLICSQTMNHDTMYWYQKKPNQAPKLLLFYYDKILNREADTFEKFQSSRPNNSFCSLYIGSAGLEYSAMYLCASSSWGGSQNTLYFGAGTRLSVL.

This clone was found a few times. The gene names given are mouse names. The sequence runs out 4 residues before the end of the CDR3; the remainder is reconstructed from the germline J gene. V usage is TRBV13-3 and J usage is TRBJ2-3, with 8 bases aligning to TRBD2. Per the germline V gene, CDR1 is NNHDY and CDR2 is SYVADS. This CDR3 is 15 amino acids long. Germline trimming cut 6 bases from V and 0 bases from J; bases unmatched to any gene: 6. This CDR3 is CASMGWGASAETLYF. Partial CDR3 DNA: TGTGCCAGCATGGGCTGGGGGGCTAGTGCAGAA.

Concerning this clone itself: Genes and germline are mouse. The read gets to within 4 residues of the CDR3 end, and the germline J gene fills in the rest. Other DNA sequences in this sample translate to the same CDR3. The chain links TRBV13-2 to TRBJ2-1; 7 bases line up with TRBD2. The CDR3 extends over 15 amino acids. CDR1 and CDR2 (germline): NNHNN, SYGAGS (reference sequence). J was trimmed by 1 base and V by 0 bases; bases with no gene match: 1. This CDR3 is CASGDALGNYAEQFF. Incomplete CDR3 DNA: TGTGCCAGCGGTGATGCACTGGGGAACTATGCT.

Note on this clone: All gene names here are mouse names. Sequencing ends 4 residues short of the CDR3 end; the germline J gene provides the rest. The chain couples TRBV17 to TRBJ1-1; 8 bases align to TRBD1. This CDR3 region has 15 residues. After removal of 3 bases from V and 3 bases from J, the junction contained 6 bases not matched to a gene. CDR1 is MNHDT, CDR2 YYDKIL, per germline. The CDR3 spells CASSRAGGADTEVFF. CDR3 bases read: TGTGCTAGCAGTAGGGCAGGGGGCGCGGACACA.

This clone has a handful of counts. Mouse gene names and germline throughout. The read falls 3 residues short of the CDR3 end, and the missing part is taken from the germline J gene. The chain is built from TRBV13-2 and TRBJ1-6; TRBD1 might be the D (5 bases). TRBJ1-6 is an open reading frame, and its role is uncertain. The CDR3 consists of 15 residues. Germline V gives CDR1 NNHNN, CDR2 SYGAGS (reference sequence). V dropped 2 bases and J dropped 3 bases, with 9 bases sitting between them. CDR3 sequence: CASGDLDSYNSPLYF. The CDR3 bases that were read are TGTGCCAGCGGTGACTTAGACAGCTATAATTCGCCC.

On this clone: Germline and genes: mouse. The CDR3: CASSNWASAETLYF. Incomplete CDR3 DNA: TGTGCCAGCAGTAACTGGGCTAGTGCAGAA. The rearrangement uses TRBV13-3 and TRBJ2-3; D is perhaps TRBD2 (6 bases). The read terminates 4 residues before the CDR3 end, so the remaining end is supplied by the germline J gene. From germline, CDR1 is NNHDY and CDR2 SYVADS. This CDR3 has 14 amino acids. With 4 bases removed from V and 0 bases from J, the gap between germline ends came to 9 bases.

Worth noting for this clone: Here the gene names and germline are mouse. Read sequence stops 4 residues before the CDR3 end, and the germline J gene provides the missing end. The chain uses TRBV5 and TRBJ2-5; 10 bases align to TRBD1. The CDR3 has 16 residues. V shed 4 bases, J shed 3 bases, and the junction held 7 bases outside the gene matches. Per germline, CDR1 LGHNA and CDR2 YNLKQL (reference sequence). The covered CDR3 bases are TGTGCCAGCAGCCCCCGGGACAGGGGTGGGCAAGAC. Its translation: CASSPRDRGGQD. The entire CDR3 is CASSPRDRGGQDTQYF.

Only a few counts were recorded for this clone. Gene names follow the mouse nomenclature. The CDR3 goes on 4 residues after the read ends, and that part is filled in from the germline J gene. Distinct nucleotide sequences in the sample also encode this CDR3. The V call is TRBV13-1, the J call TRBJ2-7, with 10 positions matching TRBD2. Germline values: CDR1 NSHNY, CDR2 SYGAGN. CDR3 length equals 16 residues. V shed 0 bases and J 0 bases; nucleotides not matched to a gene: 3. Here the CDR3 reads CASSDALGGSSYEQYF. Incomplete CDR3 DNA: TGTGCCAGCAGTGATGCACTGGGGGGGAGCTCCTAT.

This clone was detected many times. Any gene name here is a mouse gene name. The CDR3 extends 4 residues past the end of the read, so its final part is completed from the germline J gene. The chain joins TRBV13-2 to TRBJ2-1; TRBD2 agrees at 8 bases. The CDR3 is made up of 16 amino acids. The trim removed 0 bases at V and 2 bases at J, leaving 4 bases unmatched. CDR1 and CDR2 (germline): NNHNN, SYGAGS (reference sequence). CDR3 DNA, as far as it was read: TGTGCCAGCGGTGATGCCGGCTGGGGGGACTATGCT. Translating gives CASGDAGWGDYA. The full CDR3 reads CASGDAGWGDYAEQFF.

Comments on this clone: The genes are named according to mouse. The DNA ends 4 residues before the CDR3 does, and the rest of the CDR3 is filled in from the germline J gene. This chain joins TRBV19 and TRBJ1-2, with D possibly being TRBD1 (5 bases). Trimming pared 1 base from V and 3 bases from J, leaving 10 bases between. CDR1 is FNHDT and CDR2 is SITEND in the germline V gene (reference sequence). The CDR3 has 14 amino acids. CDR3 bases read: TGTGCCAGCAGTATATCAGGGAGGGACTCC. Protein: CASSISGRDS. The entire CDR3 is CASSISGRDSDYTF.

This clone was recorded a few times. Gene names denote mouse genes. The read ends 4 residues shy of where the CDR3 ends; the end is completed using the germline J gene. The V call is TRBV13-2, the J call TRBJ1-2; a weak D match, TRBD1 (5 bases). The CDR3 spans 14 residues. The ends were cut back, 0 bases at V and 3 bases at J, with 9 bases in the middle. Germline V gene sequence: CDR1 NNHNN, CDR2 SYGAGS (reference sequence). CDR3 bases read: TGTGCCAGCGGTGATGTGGGGGATGACTCC. This codes for CASGDVGDDS. The complete CDR3 sequence is CASGDVGDDSDYTF.

A few counts support this clone. The gene symbols are mouse symbols. The sequenced fragment ends 4 residues before the CDR3 boundary, so the rest is inferred from the germline J gene. The J gene is TRBJ2-7, the V gene TRBV13-2, with 7 bases fitting TRBD1. The germline V gene encodes CDR1 NNHNN and CDR2 SYGAGS (reference sequence). The CDR3 runs 14 residues. CDR3 DNA, as far as it was read: TGTGCCAGCGGTGCGTACAGGGGCCTTTAT. This sequence encodes CASGAYRGLY. The complete CDR3 sequence is CASGAYRGLYEQYF.

Note on this clone: Mouse gene names and germline throughout. The CDR3 goes on 4 residues after the read ends, and that part is filled in from the germline J gene. The sample has other DNA sequences that encode this CDR3 too. The rearrangement joins TRBV13-1 to TRBJ2-4; tentatively, D is TRBD1 (6 bases). V shed 3 bases and J shed 0 bases, with 8 bases lying between them. Per the germline V gene, CDR1 is NSHNY and CDR2 is SYGAGN. This CDR3 is built from 14 residues. CDR3: CASSATGSQNTLYF. The CDR3 DNA, read in part, is TGTGCCAGCAGTGCCACAGGGAGTCAAAAC.

This clone has only a few counts. All gene names here are mouse names. The read ends 4 residues shy of where the CDR3 ends; the end is completed using the germline J gene. The sample holds other DNA sequences that translate to the same CDR3. V gene TRBV19 combines with J gene TRBJ2-1; possible D gene TRBD1, 5 bases. Between the trimmed V and J ends, which lost 5 bases and 1 base, there was a span of 7 bases. The germline CDR1 and CDR2 sequences are FNHDT and SITEND (reference sequence). The CDR3 totals 13 residues. The covered CDR3 bases are TGTGCCAGCAGCCAGGGAAACTATGCT. Protein product: CASSQGNYA. The entire CDR3 reads CASSQGNYAEQFF.

This clone was found a few times. Germline and genes: mouse. The CDR3 extends 4 residues past the end of the read, so its final part is completed from the germline J gene. The genes are TRBV3 and TRBJ2-5, with D possibly TRBD2 on 6 matching bases. Per the germline V gene, CDR1 is SNHLY and CDR2 is FYNGKV (reference sequence). CDR3 length equals 14 residues. The V end lost 3 bases, the J end lost 2 bases, and 9 bases lay between the germline ends. The chain's CDR3 is CASSFEGLQDTQYF. The DNA read from the CDR3 is TGTGCCAGCAGCTTTGAGGGACTCCAAGAC.

This clone has a handful of counts. The genes and germline here are from mouse. The read falls 4 residues short of the CDR3 end, and the missing part is taken from the germline J gene. This chain uses TRBV13-1 with TRBJ2-3, with D perhaps matching TRBD2 (5 bases). Germline V gene lookup returns CDR1 NSHNY and CDR2 SYGAGN. The V end lost 3 bases, the J end lost 0 bases, and 11 bases lay between the germline ends. This CDR3 has 15 residues. The part of the CDR3 DNA that was read is TGTGCCAGCAGTGCCCCTGGGTCTAGTGCAGAA. Amino acids: CASSAPGSSAE. The complete CDR3 sequence is CASSAPGSSAETLYF.

Regarding this clone: The gene names here belong to mouse. The read ends 4 residues shy of where the CDR3 ends; the end is completed using the germline J gene. The chain employs TRBV19 and TRBJ2-3; TRBD2 matches at 9 bases. With 2 bases clipped from V and 0 bases from J, the junction kept 4 bases outside the gene matches. Germline V gene data show CDR1 as FNHDT and CDR2 as SITEND (reference sequence). The CDR3 length is 16 residues. CDR3 DNA, as far as it was read: TGTGCCAGCAGTATCCCTGGGGGGGTTAGTGCAGAA. Protein product: CASSIPGGVSAE. The whole CDR3 protein reads CASSIPGGVSAETLYF.

To note about this clone: The genes are named according to mouse. The read is 4 residues too short to cover the CDR3 end, so that end is filled in from the germline J gene. This CDR3 is also generated by other DNA sequences in the sample. The chain is built from TRBV1 and TRBJ2-3, with 9 bases aligning to TRBD1. This CDR3 comprises 15 residues. Per germline, CDR1 NSQYPW and CDR2 LRSPGD (reference sequence). J was trimmed by 4 bases and V by 3 bases; bases with no gene match: 5. The CDR3 here is CTCSAPGQGTETLYF. Incomplete CDR3 DNA: TGCACCTGCAGTGCCCCGGGACAGGGTACAGAA.